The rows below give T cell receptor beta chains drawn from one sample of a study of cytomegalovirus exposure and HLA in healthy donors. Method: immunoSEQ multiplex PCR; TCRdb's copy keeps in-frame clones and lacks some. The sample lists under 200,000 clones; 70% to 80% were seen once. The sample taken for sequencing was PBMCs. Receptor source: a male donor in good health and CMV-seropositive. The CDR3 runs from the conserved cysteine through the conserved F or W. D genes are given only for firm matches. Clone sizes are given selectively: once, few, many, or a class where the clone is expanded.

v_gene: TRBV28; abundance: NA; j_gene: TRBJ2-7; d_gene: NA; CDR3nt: TGTGCCAGCAGTTTAGGAGGGCTGCCCTACGAGCAGTACTTC; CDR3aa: CASSLGGLPYEQYF
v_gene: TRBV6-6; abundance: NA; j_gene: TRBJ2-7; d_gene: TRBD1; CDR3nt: TGTGCCAGCAGTTCAACAGGGGGCGCTGGATCAGACTTC; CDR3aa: CASSSTGGAGSDF
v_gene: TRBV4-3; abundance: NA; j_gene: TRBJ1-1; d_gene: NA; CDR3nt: TGCGCCAGCAGCCAAGATCTGTCAGGGGCCGGGAACACTGAAGCTTTCTTT; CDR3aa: CASSQDLSGAGNTEAFF
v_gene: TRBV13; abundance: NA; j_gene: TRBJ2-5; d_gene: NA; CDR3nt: TGTGCCAGCAGCTTAGAAGCAAGGACTATCAGGGAGACCCAGTACTTC; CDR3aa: CASSLEARTIRETQYF
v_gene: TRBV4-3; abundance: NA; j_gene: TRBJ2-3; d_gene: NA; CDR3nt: TGCGCCAGCAGCCAAGTGCCAAGCGGGAGCACAGATACGCAGTATTTT; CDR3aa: CASSQVPSGSTDTQYF
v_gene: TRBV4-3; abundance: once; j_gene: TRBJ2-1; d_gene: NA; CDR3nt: TGCGCCAGCAGCCCAGCAGGCGAGGGTTTTGAGCAGTTCTTC; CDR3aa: CASSPAGEGFEQFF
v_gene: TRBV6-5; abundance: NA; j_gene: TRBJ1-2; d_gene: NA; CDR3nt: TGTGCCAGCAGTTACTCAGGGGGGGTTTATGGCTACACCTTC; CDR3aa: CASSYSGGVYGYTF
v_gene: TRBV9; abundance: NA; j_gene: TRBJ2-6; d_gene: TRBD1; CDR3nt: TGTGCCACTTACAGGGGTTCCAACGTCCTGACTTTC; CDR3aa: CATYRGSNVLTF
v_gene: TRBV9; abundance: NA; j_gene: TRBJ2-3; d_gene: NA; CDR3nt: TGTGCCAGCAGCCCATACTCGGGACTGAACACAGATACGCAGTATTTT; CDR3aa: CASSPYSGLNTDTQYF
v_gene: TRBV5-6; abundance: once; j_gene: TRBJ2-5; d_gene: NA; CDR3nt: TGTGCCAGCAGCTTGGCCAAATGGAGGGAAGAGACCCAGTACTTC; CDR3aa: CASSLAKWREETQYF
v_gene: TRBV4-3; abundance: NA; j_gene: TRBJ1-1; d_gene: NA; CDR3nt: TGCGCCAGCAGCCTCACCGGGACAGAAGCTTTCTTT; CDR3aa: CASSLTGTEAFF
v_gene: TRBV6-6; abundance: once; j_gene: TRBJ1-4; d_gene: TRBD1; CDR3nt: TGTGCCAGCAAGGGACAGCTTAATGAAAAACTGTTTTTT; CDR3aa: CASKGQLNEKLFF
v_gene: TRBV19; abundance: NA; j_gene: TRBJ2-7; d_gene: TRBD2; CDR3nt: TGTGCCAGTACTAGCGGGAGCTTACCCTACGAGCAGTACTTC; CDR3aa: CASTSGSLPYEQYF
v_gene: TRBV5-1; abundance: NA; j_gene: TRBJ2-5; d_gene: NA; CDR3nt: TGCGCCAGCAGCTTGTCAAGCGGGCAAGAGACCCAGTACTTC; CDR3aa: CASSLSSGQETQYF
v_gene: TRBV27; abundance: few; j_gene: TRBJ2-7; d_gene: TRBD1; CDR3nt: TGTGCCAGCAGTCTACAGGGGACGTACGAGCAGTACTTC; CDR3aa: CASSLQGTYEQYF
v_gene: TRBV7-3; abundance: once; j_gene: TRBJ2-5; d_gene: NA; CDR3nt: TGTGCCAGCAGTCGACAGATCCAAGAGACCCAGTACTTC; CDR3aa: CASSRQIQETQYF
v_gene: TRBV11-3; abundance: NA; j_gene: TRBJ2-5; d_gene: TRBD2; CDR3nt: TGTGCCAGCAGCCCAGGGACTAGCGGGAGGACGTGGGAGACCCAGTACTTC; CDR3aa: CASSPGTSGRTWETQYF
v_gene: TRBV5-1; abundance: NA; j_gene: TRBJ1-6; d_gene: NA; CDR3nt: TGCGCCAGCAAGAGGGCCAATAATTCACCCCTCCACTTT; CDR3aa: CASKRANNSPLHF
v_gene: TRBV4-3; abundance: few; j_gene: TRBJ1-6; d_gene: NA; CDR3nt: TGCGCCAGCAGCCTATCCCCCACTCAAAGCTCCTATAATTCACCCCTCCACTTT; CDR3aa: CASSLSPTQSSYNSPLHF
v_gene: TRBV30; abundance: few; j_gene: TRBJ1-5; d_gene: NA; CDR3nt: TGTGCCTGGAACGGGGGGAACGGTCAGCCCCAGCATTTT; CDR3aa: CAWNGGNGQPQHF
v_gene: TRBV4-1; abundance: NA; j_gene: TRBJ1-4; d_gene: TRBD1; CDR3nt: TGCGCCAGCAGCCAACATACCGGGACAGGGGAGGAAAAACTGTTTTTT; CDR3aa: CASSQHTGTGEEKLFF
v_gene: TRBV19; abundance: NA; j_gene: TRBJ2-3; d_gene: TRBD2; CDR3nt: TGTGCCAGTAGTACTCTAGCGGGAGTGGCAGATACGCAGTATTTT; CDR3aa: CASSTLAGVADTQYF
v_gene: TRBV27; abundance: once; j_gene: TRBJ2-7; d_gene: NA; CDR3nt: TGTGCCAGCAGGCCGCTAGGGGGATCCTACGAGCAGTACTTC; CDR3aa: CASRPLGGSYEQYF
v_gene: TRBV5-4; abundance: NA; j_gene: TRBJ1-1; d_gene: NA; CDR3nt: TGTGCCAGCAGCTGGGAAATGCGACAGAGAGGCACTGAAGCTTTCTTT; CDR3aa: CASSWEMRQRGTEAFF
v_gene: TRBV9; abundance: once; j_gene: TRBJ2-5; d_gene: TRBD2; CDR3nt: TGTGCCAGCAGCAGTCTCGCGGGGGTTCAAGAGACCCAGTACTTC; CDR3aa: CASSSLAGVQETQYF
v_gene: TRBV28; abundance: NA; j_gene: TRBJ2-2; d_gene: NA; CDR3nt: TGTGCCAGCAGTTCCTTGAACACCGGGGAGCTGTTTTTT; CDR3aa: CASSSLNTGELFF
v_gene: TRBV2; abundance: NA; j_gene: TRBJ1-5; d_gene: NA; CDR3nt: TGTGCCAGCAGCAAACAGGGAAACCAGCCCCAGCATTTT; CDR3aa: CASSKQGNQPQHF
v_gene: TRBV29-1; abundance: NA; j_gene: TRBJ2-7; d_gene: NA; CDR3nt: TGCAGCGTTGTTCGGCAGGACTCCTACGAGCAGTACTTC; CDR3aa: CSVVRQDSYEQYF
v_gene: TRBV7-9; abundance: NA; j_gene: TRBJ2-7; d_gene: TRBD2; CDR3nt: TGTGCCAGCAGCTTGGCGGGAGGGCCATACGAGCAGTACTTC; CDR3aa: CASSLAGGPYEQYF
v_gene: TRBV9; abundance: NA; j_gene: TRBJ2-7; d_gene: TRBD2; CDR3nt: TGTGCCAGCAGCGCTGGGACTAGCGGAGCCTACGAGCAGTACTTC; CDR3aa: CASSAGTSGAYEQYF
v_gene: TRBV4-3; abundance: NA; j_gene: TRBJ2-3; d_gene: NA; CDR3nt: TGCGCCAGCAGCCAAGGCGCAACTCCGACAGATACGCAGTATTTT; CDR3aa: CASSQGATPTDTQYF
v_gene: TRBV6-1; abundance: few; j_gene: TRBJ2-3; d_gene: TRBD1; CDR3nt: TGTGCCAGCAGAGGGACAGGCACAGATACGCAGTATTTT; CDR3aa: CASRGTGTDTQYF
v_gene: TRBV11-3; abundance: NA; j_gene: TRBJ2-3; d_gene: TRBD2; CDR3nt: TGTGCCAGCAGCTCCTCTGGACTAGCGGGAAAAGATACGCAGTATTTT; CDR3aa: CASSSSGLAGKDTQYF
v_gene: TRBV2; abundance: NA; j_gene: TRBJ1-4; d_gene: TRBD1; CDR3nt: TGTGCCAGCATTCCGGACAGGGGCCTGGTGGAAAAACTGTTTTTT; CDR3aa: CASIPDRGLVEKLFF
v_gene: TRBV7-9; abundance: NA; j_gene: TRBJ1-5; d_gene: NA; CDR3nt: TGTTCCAGCAGCGTTGACAGTATCAATCAGCCCCAGCATTTT; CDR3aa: CSSSVDSINQPQHF
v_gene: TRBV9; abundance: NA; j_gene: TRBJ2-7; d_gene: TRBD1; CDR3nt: TGTGCCAGCAGCATACAAGAGGGACAGGCCTACGAGCAGTACTTC; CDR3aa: CASSIQEGQAYEQYF
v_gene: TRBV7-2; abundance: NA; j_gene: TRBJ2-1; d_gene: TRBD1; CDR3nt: TGTGCCAGCAGCCTAAGGACTCGCCAGGGGGATGAGCAGTTCTTC; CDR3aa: CASSLRTRQGDEQFF
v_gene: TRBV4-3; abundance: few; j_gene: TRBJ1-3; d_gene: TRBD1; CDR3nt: TGCGCCAGCAGCCAAGATTGGGGACAGGGAGGAAACACCATATATTTT; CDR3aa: CASSQDWGQGGNTIYF
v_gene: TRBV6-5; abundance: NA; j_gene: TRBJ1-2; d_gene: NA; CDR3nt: TGTGCCAGCAGTATCAACGGACTTGCTAACTATGGCTACACCTTC; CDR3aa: CASSINGLANYGYTF
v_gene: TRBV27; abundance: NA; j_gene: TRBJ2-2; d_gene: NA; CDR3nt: TGTGCCAGCAGTCTCTTTCGGGGATGGAACACCGGGGAGCTGTTTTTT; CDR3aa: CASSLFRGWNTGELFF
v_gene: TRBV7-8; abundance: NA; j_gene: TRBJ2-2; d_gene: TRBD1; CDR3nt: TGTGCCAGCAGCTTTGGGACAGGCCTAACCGGGGAGCTGTTTTTT; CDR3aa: CASSFGTGLTGELFF
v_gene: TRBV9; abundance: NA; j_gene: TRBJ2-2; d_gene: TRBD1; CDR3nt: TGTGCCAGCAGCGGACAGGGATCGATCACCGGGGAGCTGTTTTTT; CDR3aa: CASSGQGSITGELFF
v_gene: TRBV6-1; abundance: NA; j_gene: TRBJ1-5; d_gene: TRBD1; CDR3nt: TGTGCCAGCAGTGAGGGACAGAGCAATCAGCCCCAGCATTTT; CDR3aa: CASSEGQSNQPQHF
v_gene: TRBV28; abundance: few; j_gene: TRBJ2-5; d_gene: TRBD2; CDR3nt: TGTGCCAGCAGTCATCGAGCGGGACAAGAGACCCAGTACTTC; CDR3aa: CASSHRAGQETQYF
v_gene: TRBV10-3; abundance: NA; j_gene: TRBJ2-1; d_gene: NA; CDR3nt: TGTGCCATCACAGAAGCCTACAATGAGCAGTTCTTC; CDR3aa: CAITEAYNEQFF
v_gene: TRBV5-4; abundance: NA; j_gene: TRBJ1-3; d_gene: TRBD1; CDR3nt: TGTGCCAGCACGAGGACAGGACTTGGAAACACCATATATTTT; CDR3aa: CASTRTGLGNTIYF
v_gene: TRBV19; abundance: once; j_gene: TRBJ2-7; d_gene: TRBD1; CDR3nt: TGTGCCAGTAGTGGCCGGGACAGAACGTACGAGCAGTACTTC; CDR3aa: CASSGRDRTYEQYF
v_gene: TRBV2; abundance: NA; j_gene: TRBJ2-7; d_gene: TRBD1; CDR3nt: TGTGCCAGCAGCCCTAGACAGGGGGCCTTGTACGAGCAGTACTTC; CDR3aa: CASSPRQGALYEQYF
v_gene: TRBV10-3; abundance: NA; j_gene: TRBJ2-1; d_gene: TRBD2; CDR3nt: TGTGCCATCAGGCCACTAGCGGGGGGGCCGGAGGAGCAGTTCTTC; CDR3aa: CAIRPLAGGPEEQFF
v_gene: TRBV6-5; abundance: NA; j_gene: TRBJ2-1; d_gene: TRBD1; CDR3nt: TGTGCCAGCAGTTGGACCGGGACAGGGTACAATGAGCAGTTCTTC; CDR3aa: CASSWTGTGYNEQFF
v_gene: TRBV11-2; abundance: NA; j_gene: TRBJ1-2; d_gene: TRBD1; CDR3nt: TGTGCCAGCAGCTCGGGACAGGGTGTCTATGGCTACACCTTC; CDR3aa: CASSSGQGVYGYTF
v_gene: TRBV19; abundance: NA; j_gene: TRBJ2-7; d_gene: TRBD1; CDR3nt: TGTGCCAGTAGTCCCGGGGACAGTTTCTACGAGCAGTACTTC; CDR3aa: CASSPGDSFYEQYF
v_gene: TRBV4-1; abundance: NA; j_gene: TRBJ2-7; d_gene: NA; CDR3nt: TGCGCCAGCAGCCAGGCATCCGAGACCGCGGGGCACGAGCAGTACTTC; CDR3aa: CASSQASETAGHEQYF
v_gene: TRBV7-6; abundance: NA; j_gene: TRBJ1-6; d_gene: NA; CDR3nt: TGTGCCAGCAGTCTGAACGGGGATTCACCCCTCCACTTT; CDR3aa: CASSLNGDSPLHF
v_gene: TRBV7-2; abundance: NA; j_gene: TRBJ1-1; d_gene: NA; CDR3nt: TGTGCCAGCAGCTTACCCCCGGGGGGGGCTTCGTCTGAAGCTTTCTTT; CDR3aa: CASSLPPGGASSEAFF
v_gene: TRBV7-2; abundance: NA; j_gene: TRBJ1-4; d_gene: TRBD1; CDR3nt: TGTGCCAGCAGCCCCGCCGGGACAGGCGGCAAAAAACTGTTTTTT; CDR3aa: CASSPAGTGGKKLFF
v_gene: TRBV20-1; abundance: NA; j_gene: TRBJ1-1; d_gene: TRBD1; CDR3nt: TGCAGTGCACTGGACAGGTGGGAAGCTTTCTTT; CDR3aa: CSALDRWEAFF
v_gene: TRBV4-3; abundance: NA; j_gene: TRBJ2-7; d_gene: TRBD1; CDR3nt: TGCGCCAGCAGCCCTTTCCACGGGACAGGGGCCCTCCTACAGTACTTC; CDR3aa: CASSPFHGTGALLQYF
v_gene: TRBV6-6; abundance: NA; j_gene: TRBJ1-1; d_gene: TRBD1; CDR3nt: TGTGCCAGCAGTACTCCGGGACAGGGGGCGACTGAAGCTTTCTTT; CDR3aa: CASSTPGQGATEAFF